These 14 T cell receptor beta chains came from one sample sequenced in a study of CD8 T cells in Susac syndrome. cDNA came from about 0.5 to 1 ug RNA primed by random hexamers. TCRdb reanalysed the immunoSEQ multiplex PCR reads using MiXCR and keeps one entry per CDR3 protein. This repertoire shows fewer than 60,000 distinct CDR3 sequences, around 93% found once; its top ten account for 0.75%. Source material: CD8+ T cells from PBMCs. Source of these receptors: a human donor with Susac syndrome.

CDR3: CASSPYGDRNLNEQFF. For the CDR3, the DNA is TGCGCCAGCAGCCCTTATGGGGACCGCAATCTCAATGAGCAGTTCTTC. The rearrangement joins TRBV4-3 to TRBJ2-1, with D perhaps assigned TRBD1 or TRBD2 (5 bases each). Germline loops: CDR1 LGHNA, CDR2 YSLEER. The CDR3 extends over 16 amino acids. The V gene lost 4 bases and the J gene lost 6 bases, with 19 bases spanning the gap.

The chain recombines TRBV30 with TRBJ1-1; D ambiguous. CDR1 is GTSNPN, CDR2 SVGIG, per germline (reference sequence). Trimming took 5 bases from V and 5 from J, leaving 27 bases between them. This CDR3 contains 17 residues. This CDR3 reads CAWEHGTSRASRTEAFF. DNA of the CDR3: TGTGCCTGGGAACATGGCACAAGCAGAGCATCGAGGACTGAAGCTTTCTTT.

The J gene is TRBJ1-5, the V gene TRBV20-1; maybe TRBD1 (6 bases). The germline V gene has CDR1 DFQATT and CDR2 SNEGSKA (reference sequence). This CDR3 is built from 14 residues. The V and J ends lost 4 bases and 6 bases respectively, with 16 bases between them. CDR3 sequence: CSAIVGGDSQPQHF. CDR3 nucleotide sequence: TGCAGTGCTATTGTTGGGGGCGATTCTCAGCCCCAGCATTTT.

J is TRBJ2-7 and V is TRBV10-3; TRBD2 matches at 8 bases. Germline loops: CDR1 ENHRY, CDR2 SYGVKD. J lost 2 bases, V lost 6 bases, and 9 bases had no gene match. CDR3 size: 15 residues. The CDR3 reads CAIRGEAGGPYEQYF. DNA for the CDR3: TGTGCCATCAGAGGGGAGGCGGGGGGACCCTACGAGCAGTACTTC.

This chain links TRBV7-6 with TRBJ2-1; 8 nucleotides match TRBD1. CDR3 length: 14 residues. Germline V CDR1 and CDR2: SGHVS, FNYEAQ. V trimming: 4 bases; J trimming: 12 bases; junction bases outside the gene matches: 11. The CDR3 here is CASSSLGQGGGQFF. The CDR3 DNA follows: TGTGCCAGCAGCTCCCTCGGACAGGGCGGTGGGCAGTTCTTC. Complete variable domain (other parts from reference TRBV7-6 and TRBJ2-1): GAGVSQSPRYKVTKRGQDVALRCDPISGHVSLYWYRQALGQGPEFLTYFNYEAQQDKSGLPNDRFSAERPEGSISTLTIQRTEQRDSAMYRCASSSLGQGGGQFFGPGTRLTVL.

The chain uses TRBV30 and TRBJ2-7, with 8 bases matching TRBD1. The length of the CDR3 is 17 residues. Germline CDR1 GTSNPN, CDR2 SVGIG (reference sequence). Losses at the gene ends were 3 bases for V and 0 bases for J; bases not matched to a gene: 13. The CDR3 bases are TGTGCCTGGAGCGTAGCCAGGGGGCCACGGAGCTCCTACGAGCAGTACTTC. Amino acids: CAWSVARGPRSSYEQYF.

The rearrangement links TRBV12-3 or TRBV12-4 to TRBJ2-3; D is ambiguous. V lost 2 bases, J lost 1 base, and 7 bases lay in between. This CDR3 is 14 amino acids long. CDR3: CASSLTYRTDTQYF. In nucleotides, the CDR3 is TGTGCCAGCAGTTTAACTTACCGCACAGATACGCAGTATTTT.

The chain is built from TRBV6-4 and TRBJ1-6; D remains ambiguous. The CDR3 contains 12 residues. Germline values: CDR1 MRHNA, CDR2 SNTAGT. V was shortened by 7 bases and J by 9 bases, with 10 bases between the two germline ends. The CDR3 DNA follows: TGTGCCAGCAAGGAATATGGTTCACCCCTCCACTTT. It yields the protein CASKEYGSPLHF.

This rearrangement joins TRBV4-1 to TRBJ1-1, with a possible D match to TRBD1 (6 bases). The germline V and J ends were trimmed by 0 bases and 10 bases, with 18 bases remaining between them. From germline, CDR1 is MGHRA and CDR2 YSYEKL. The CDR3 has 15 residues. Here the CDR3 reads CASSQDSGAGDSAFF. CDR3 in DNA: TGCGCCAGCAGCCAAGATTCGGGGGCTGGGGATTCAGCTTTCTTT.

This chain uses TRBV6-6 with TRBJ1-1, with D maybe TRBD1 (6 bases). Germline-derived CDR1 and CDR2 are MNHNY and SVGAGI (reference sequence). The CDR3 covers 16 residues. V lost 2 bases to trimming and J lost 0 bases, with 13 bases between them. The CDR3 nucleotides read TGTGCCAGCAGTTACATGACAGGCCTTATGAACACTGAAGCTTTCTTT. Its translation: CASSYMTGLMNTEAFF.

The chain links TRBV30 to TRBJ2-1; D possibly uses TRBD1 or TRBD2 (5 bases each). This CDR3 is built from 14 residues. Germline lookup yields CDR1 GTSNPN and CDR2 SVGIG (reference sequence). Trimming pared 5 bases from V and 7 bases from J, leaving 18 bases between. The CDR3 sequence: CAWLEPSWGNEQFF. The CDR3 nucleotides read TGTGCCTGGCTTGAACCCAGCTGGGGGAATGAGCAGTTCTTC. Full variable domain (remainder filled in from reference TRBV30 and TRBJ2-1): SQTIHQWPATLVQPVGSPLSLECTVEGTSNPNLYWYRQAAGRGLQLLFYSVGIGQISSEVPQNLSASRPQDRQFILSSKKLLLSDSGFYLCAWLEPSWGNEQFFGPGTRLTVL.

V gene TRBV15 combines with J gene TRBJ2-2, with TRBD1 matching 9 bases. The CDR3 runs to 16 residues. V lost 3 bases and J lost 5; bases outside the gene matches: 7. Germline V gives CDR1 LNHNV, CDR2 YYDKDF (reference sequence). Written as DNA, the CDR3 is TGTGCCACCAGCAGGGACTGGGACAGGGAGACCGGGGAGCTGTTTTTT. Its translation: CATSRDWDRETGELFF.

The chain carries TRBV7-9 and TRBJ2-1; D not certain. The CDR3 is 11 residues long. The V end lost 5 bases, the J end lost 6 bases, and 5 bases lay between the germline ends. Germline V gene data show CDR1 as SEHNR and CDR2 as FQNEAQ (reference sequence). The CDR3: CASSPGNEQFF. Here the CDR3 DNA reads TGTGCCAGCAGCCCAGGCAATGAGCAGTTCTTC.

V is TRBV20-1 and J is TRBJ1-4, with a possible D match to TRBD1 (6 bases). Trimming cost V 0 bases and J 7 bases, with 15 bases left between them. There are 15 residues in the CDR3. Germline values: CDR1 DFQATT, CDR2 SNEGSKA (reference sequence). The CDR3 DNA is TGCAGTGCTAGAGATAGGGCAGGGGCTGGTGAAAAACTGTTTTTT. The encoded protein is CSARDRAGAGEKLFF.